These 17 T cell receptor beta chains share one sample of origin, sequenced in a study of cytomegalovirus exposure and HLA in healthy donors. Assay used: immunoSEQ multiplex PCR; TCRdb lists only in-frame clones, some missing. The sample holds roughly 260,000 clones, roughly 89% seen once. The sequencing input was PBMCs. The receptor source for this set is a woman younger than 35 in good health and CMV-seronegative.

This clone has a single count. The chain combines TRBV5-1 with TRBJ1-5; TRBD1 might be the D (5 bases). Trimming removed 1 base at V and 4 bases at J, with 12 bases between. The CDR3 sequence is 15 residues long. Germline V gene sequence: CDR1 SGHRS, CDR2 YFSETQ. CDR3 sequence (DNA): TGCGCCAGCAGCTTGACAGGTCAGGATAATCAGCCCCAGCATTTT. Its protein is CASSLTGQDNQPQHF. The full variable domain, completed using reference TRBV5-1 and TRBJ1-5, is KAGVTQTPRYLIKTRGQQVTLSCSPISGHRSVSWYQQTPGQGLQFLFEYFSETQRNKGNFPGRFSGRQFSNSRSEMNVSTLELGDSALYLCASSLTGQDNQPQHFGDGTRLSIL.

The chain is built from TRBV6-6 and TRBJ2-1; 7 bases align to TRBD1. Germline trimming cut 4 bases from V and 8 bases from J; bases unmatched to any gene: 5. CDR1 is MNHNY, CDR2 SVGAGI, per germline (reference sequence). The CDR3 consists of 13 residues. For the CDR3, the DNA is TGTGCCAGCAGTTCCGACAGGGTACATGAGCAGTTCTTC. Translation gives CASSSDRVHEQFF.

V gene TRBV25-1 combines with J gene TRBJ1-1; D is possibly TRBD1 (6 bases). This CDR3 region has 14 residues. Trimming pared 6 bases from V and 1 base from J, leaving 12 bases between. CDR1 and CDR2 from the germline V gene are MGHDK and SYGVNS. CDR3 nucleotides: TGTGCCAGCAGCTTTGGACAGCCGAACACTGAAGCTTTCTTT. It specifies CASSFGQPNTEAFF.

Only one count was recorded for this clone. The V and J genes are TRBV7-2 and TRBJ1-5; 8 positions match TRBD1. CDR3 size: 13 residues. Germline-derived CDR1 and CDR2 are SGHTA and FQGNSA. With 7 bases clipped from V and 5 bases from J, the junction kept 4 bases outside the gene matches. The chain's CDR3 is CASNPGGDQPQHF. In nucleotides, the CDR3 is TGTGCCAGCAACCCAGGGGGCGATCAGCCCCAGCATTTT.

The chain combines TRBV6-6 with TRBJ1-6; 7 nucleotides agree with TRBD1. Unmatched junction bases numbered 8, after V lost 4 bases and J lost 5 bases. This CDR3 comprises 16 residues. CDR1 and CDR2 from the germline V gene are MNHNY and SVGAGI (reference sequence). CDR3 sequence: CASSFEGGAHNSPLHF. CDR3 sequence (DNA): TGTGCCAGCAGTTTCGAAGGGGGCGCCCATAATTCACCCCTCCACTTT.

The J gene is TRBJ1-4, the V gene TRBV7-9; no reliable D call. Germline assignment: CDR1 SEHNR and CDR2 FQNEAQ (reference sequence). Trimming cost V 4 bases and J 0 bases, with 12 bases left between them. This CDR3 spans 16 amino acids. DNA of the CDR3: TGTGCCAGCAGCTCACGAGGGAGCTCAACTAATGAAAAACTGTTTTTT. Amino acids: CASSSRGSSTNEKLFF.

The chain couples TRBV30 to TRBJ2-1; maybe TRBD2 (6 bases). Germline values: CDR1 GTSNPN, CDR2 SVGIG (reference sequence). Deletions cut 5 bases from V and 5 bases from J, with 13 bases between. The CDR3 spans 13 residues. The DNA of the CDR3 is TGTGCCTGGGGGCTAGCGTTCCACAATGAGCAGTTCTTC. Protein product: CAWGLAFHNEQFF.

This chain joins TRBV6-5 and TRBJ1-1; TRBD1 might be the D (6 bases). Deletions cut 0 bases from V and 0 bases from J, with 11 bases between. The CDR3 is 16 residues long. Germline V lookup: CDR1 MNHEY, CDR2 SVGAGI. CDR3 bases: TGTGCCAGCAGTTACTCCTACGACAGGATGAACACTGAAGCTTTCTTT. It encodes CASSYSYDRMNTEAFF.

The sample holds one count of this clone. This chain uses TRBV6-1 with TRBJ1-4; D gene ambiguous. Trimming removed 7 bases at V and 4 bases at J, with 10 bases between. The CDR3 runs 13 residues. Germline CDR1 reads MNHNS; CDR2 reads SASEGT. CDR3 coding DNA: TGTGCCAGCACCGTCAGGTATAATGAAAAACTGTTTTTT. It codes for CASTVRYNEKLFF.

The rearrangement uses TRBV15 and TRBJ2-1; 8 bases match TRBD2. CDR3 length equals 17 residues. V trimming: 0 bases; J trimming: 3 bases; junction bases outside the gene matches: 7. The V gene's germline CDR1 is LNHNV and CDR2 YYDKDF (reference sequence). The CDR3 loop reads CATSRDQGAGDYNEQFF. The CDR3 coding sequence is TGTGCCACCAGCAGAGATCAGGGAGCGGGGGACTACAATGAGCAGTTCTTC.

The chain carries TRBV7-6 and TRBJ2-2, with 9 bases aligning to TRBD1. Per the germline V gene, CDR1 is SGHVS and CDR2 is FNYEAQ. J was trimmed by 8 bases and V by 4 bases; bases with no gene match: 8. The CDR3 is 15 amino acids. The CDR3 DNA sequence: TGTGCCAGCAGCTCCACAGGGGGCAGGAGGGGGGAGCTGTTTTTT. Its protein product is CASSSTGGRRGELFF.

This clone was detected once. The chain has TRBV9 and TRBJ2-5, with 7 bases lining up with TRBD2. The CDR3 has 15 amino acids. Trimming removed 4 bases from V and 4 bases from J; junction bases left unmatched: 10. Germline CDR1 and CDR2: SGDLS and YYNGEE. CDR3 amino acids: CASSSYGEGVETQYF. The CDR3 DNA sequence: TGTGCCAGCAGCTCATATGGGGAGGGTGTAGAGACCCAGTACTTC.

The chain combines TRBV2 with TRBJ2-3; TRBD2 aligns across 7 bases. The trim removed 4 bases at V and 4 bases at J, leaving 11 bases unmatched. The CDR3 spans 16 residues. CDR1 SNHLY and CDR2 FYNNEI come from the germline V gene. The CDR3 here is CASSGGERLASDTQYF. The CDR3 DNA reads as TGTGCCAGCAGTGGAGGAGAGCGACTAGCATCAGATACGCAGTATTTT. The full variable domain, rest sourced from reference TRBV2 and TRBJ2-3, is EPEVTQTPSHQVTQMGQEVILRCVPISNHLYFYWYRQILGQKVEFLVSFYNNEISEKSEIFDDQFSVERPDGSNFTLKIRSTKLEDSAMYFCASSGGERLASDTQYFGPGTRLTVL.

The chain has TRBV21-1 and TRBJ1-2; the table's D call, TRBD1, has no DNA check behind it. TRBV21-1 is a listed pseudogene. There are 15 residues in the CDR3. The CDR3 spells CASSKSGTGGYGYTF. In DNA, the CDR3 is TGTGCCAGCAGCAAATCCGGGACAGGGGGGTATGGCTACACCTTC.

V usage is TRBV6-6 and J usage is TRBJ1-3; possible D gene TRBD1, 5 bases. CDR3 size: 15 residues. CDR1 and CDR2 (germline): MNHNY, SVGAGI (reference sequence). V was clipped by 6 bases and J by 4 bases, with 16 bases between them. The CDR3 bases are TGTGCCAGCAGAAGCCTTTCAGGGTTAGGAAACACCATATATTTT. It specifies CASRSLSGLGNTIYF.

V and J are TRBV10-1 and TRBJ2-2; 8 bases map to TRBD1. CDR3 size: 15 residues. J lost 1 base, V lost 5 bases, and 3 bases had no gene match. Germline CDR1 and CDR2: WNHNN and SYGVQD (reference sequence). The CDR3 here is CASSSQGVNTGELFF. CDR3 DNA: TGCGCCAGCAGTTCACAGGGGGTGAACACCGGGGAGCTGTTTTTT.

The genes are TRBV7-2 and TRBJ2-5, with TRBD2 matching 8 bases. CDR3 length equals 15 residues. The ends lost 5 bases at V and 4 bases at J; junction bases unmatched: 9. The germline gives CDR1 SGHTA, CDR2 FQGNSA. This chain's CDR3 is CASSGRGGLGETQYF. CDR3 nucleotide sequence: TGTGCCAGCAGCGGACGGGGGGGCTTGGGAGAGACCCAGTACTTC.